Listed below are T cell receptor beta chains from one sample, sequenced in a study of cytomegalovirus exposure and HLA in healthy donors. Sequenced by immunoSEQ multiplex PCR; TCRdb stores in-frame clones only, minus some. This sample has roughly 60,000 clones, with around 95% found just once. Sequenced material: PBMCs. All receptors derive from a woman younger than 35 in good health and CMV-seropositive. CDR3s include the opening cysteine and the closing phenylalanine or tryptophan. Fields, in order: V gene, J gene, CDR3 protein.

>TRBV6-6|TRBJ2-1
CASRTTSGRYEQFF
>TRBV2|TRBJ2-7
CASGLAGTYEQYF
>TRBV7-8|TRBJ2-3
CASGAPSTDTQYF
>TRBV7-9|TRBJ2-4
CASSLAGTQGNIQYF
>TRBV30|TRBJ2-1
CAWAGTSGPYNEQFF
>TRBV28|TRBJ2-7
CASSPIAGGGYEQYF
>TRBV7-2|TRBJ2-5
CASSLGGLQETQYF
>TRBV5-4|TRBJ1-4
CASSSAYGGAPNEKLFF
>TRBV28|TRBJ2-4
CASSPPGLDLWYF
>TRBV5-1|TRBJ2-1
CASSLGGLASYNEQFF
>TRBV25-1|TRBJ2-7
CASRDSFYEQYF
>TRBV18|TRBJ1-2
CASSPRVSPGGPGYTF
>TRBV25-1|TRBJ2-2
CASSDWRQDRGELFF
>TRBV27|TRBJ2-7
CATLPPGGVTDEQYF
>TRBV4-3|TRBJ1-6
CASSQSQNAYNSPLHF
>TRBV13|TRBJ2-5
CASSLTQETQYF
>TRBV2|TRBJ1-5
CASSVNGGTNQPQHF
>TRBV6-5|TRBJ2-3
CASSSRPGQGADTQYF
>TRBV5-1|TRBJ1-1
CASSFGDRELNTEAFF
>TRBV5-6|TRBJ2-7
CASSSRLAAPYEQYF
>TRBV30|TRBJ2-6
CAWSRLGSGANVLTF
>TRBV7-8|TRBJ2-3
CASSFIAGFTDTQYF
>TRBV20-1|TRBJ1-6
CSGGENSPLHF
>TRBV5-1|TRBJ1-2
CASSPSGGVNGYTF
>TRBV6-1|TRBJ1-2
CASSEAASFNYGYTF
>TRBV2|TRBJ2-7
CASSPGTSGSSYEQYF
>TRBV6-5|TRBJ2-1
CASSYMTSGYNEQFF
>TRBV27|TRBJ2-7
CASSFGGMGEQYF
>TRBV28|TRBJ2-3
CASQAPSTDTQYF
>TRBV11-2|TRBJ2-5
CASSPESGGWMETQYF
>TRBV7-9|TRBJ2-5
CASNSRQGGETQYF
>TRBV7-9|TRBJ2-7
CASSPMGGTSGKEQYF
>TRBV28|TRBJ2-7
CASSFRGRASSYEQYF